The clone carrying this T cell receptor (beta chain) was counted a few times. Its antigen is not identified. This CDR3 is 15 amino acids long. Germline CDR1 and CDR2: MDHEN and SYDVKM. After removal of 7 bases from V and 6 bases from J, the junction contained 9 bases not matched to a gene. This entry comes from a study of breast tumors, draining lymph nodes, adjacent tissues. General study points: The lymph node origin of tumor T cells was framed as consistent with a hypothesis, not demonstrated. Tumor repertoires ranked between lymph nodes and nontumor tissue in diversity, with V and J gene preferences. Luminal-like breast cancer showed significantly higher tumor–nontumor repertoire similarity than basal-like. Findings are consistent with lymph node origin and intratumoral expansion of most tumor T cells.

A single record per CDR3 protein comes from TCRdb applying MiXCR to the multiplex PCR reads. The table has approximately 210,000 distinct CDR3 sequences, less than 45% seen once. Axillary draining lymph nodes of breast cancer patients supplied the node samples. The clonotype originates from a female donor with breast cancer. Some clones in this sample may be carry-over from other donors' samples. Sample: axillary lymph node tissue. The rearrangement joins TRBV28 to TRBJ2-7; 13 nucleotides match TRBD2. The CDR3 DNA follows: TGTGCCAGCAACTCTCCGGGACTAGCGGGATTCGAGCAGTACTTC. Its protein is CASNSPGLAGFEQYF.